The rows below give T cell receptor beta chains drawn from one sample of a study of T cells in Graves' hyperthyroidism and ophthalmopathy. TCRdb analysed the multiplex PCR reads with MiXCR anew, one entry per CDR3 protein. The sample records over 90,000 distinct CDR3 sequences, approximately 48% being singletons. Specimen: blood. The receptors here all came from a man aged 35 to 55 with Graves' hyperthyroidism. The CDR3 runs from the conserved cysteine through the conserved F or W. Fields, in order: clone size, D gene, J gene, V gene, CDR3 protein, CDR3 DNA. The D gene is left open where the match is weak. A clone size is listed for some rows: how often the clone was seen (once, few, many), or a class if it is expanded.

>-|-|TRBJ2-1|TRBV2
CASSWGWSDEQFF
TGTGCCAGCAGTTGGGGGTGGTCGGATGAGCAGTTCTTC
>many|-|TRBJ2-7|TRBV27
CASSPPGGRTATEQYF
TGTGCCAGCAGCCCGCCTGGGGGCAGGACCGCCACCGAGCAGTACTTC
>many|-|TRBJ1-5|TRBV7-9
CASSSLGEPQHF
TGTGCCAGCAGCTCCCTCGGGGAGCCCCAGCATTTT
>many|-|TRBJ2-1|TRBV12-3/TRBV12-4
CASSFGVGNEQFF
TGTGCCAGCAGTTTCGGGGTTGGAAATGAGCAGTTCTTC
>-|TRBD1|TRBJ1-5|TRBV2
CASMGQGSSNQPQHF
TGTGCCAGCATGGGACAGGGAAGTAGCAATCAGCCCCAGCATTTT
>many|-|TRBJ2-1|TRBV12-3/TRBV12-4
CASSPGTAGGNEQFF
TGTGCCAGCAGTCCCGGGACCGCTGGGGGCAATGAGCAGTTCTTC
>-|-|TRBJ1-5|TRBV20-1
CSARGGENQPQHF
TGCAGTGCTAGAGGGGGCGAGAATCAGCCCCAGCATTTT
>many|-|TRBJ2-2|TRBV11-3
CAPAPGLSTGELFF
TGTGCCCCCGCCCCGGGACTTTCCACCGGGGAGCTGTTTTTT
>-|-|TRBJ1-3|TRBV12-3/TRBV12-4
CASSLLVSSGNTIYF
TGTGCCAGCAGTTTACTCGTAAGCTCTGGAAACACCATATACTTT
>many|-|TRBJ1-2|TRBV10-2
CASSPTLGTYGYTF
TGCGCCAGCAGTCCGACTTTGGGGACGTATGGCTACACCTTC
>few|TRBD1|TRBJ1-2|TRBV7-9
CASSQDRGTANYGYTF
TGTGCCAGCAGCCAAGATAGGGGGACAGCTAACTATGGCTACACCTTC
>many|TRBD2|TRBJ2-3|TRBV19
CASSMDRTSGVTQYF
TGTGCCAGTAGTATGGATAGGACTAGCGGGGTTACGCAGTATTTT
>-|TRBD2|TRBJ2-7|TRBV9
CASSVGLAGESYEQYF
TGTGCCAGCAGCGTAGGACTAGCGGGGGAATCCTACGAGCAGTACTTC
>many|TRBD2|TRBJ2-1|TRBV4-3
CASSHGTSGYNEQFF
TGCGCCAGCAGCCACGGGACTAGCGGTTACAATGAGCAGTTCTTC
>-|-|TRBJ1-1|TRBV7-6
CASSETGPRPSSF
TGTGCCAGCAGCGAAACGGGACCCAGGCCATCTTCCTTT
>-|-|TRBJ1-3|TRBV6-2/TRBV6-3
CASSCDLGSTGNTIYF
TGTGCCAGCAGTTGCGATTTGGGGTCGACTGGAAACACCATATATTTT
>-|TRBD2|TRBJ2-2|TRBV2
CASSLTSGGNGEPFF
TGTGCCAGCAGTTTGACTAGCGGGGGGAACGGGGAGCCGTTTTTT
>-|-|TRBJ1-5|TRBV5-6
CASSRPGNQPQHF
TGTGCCAGCAGCAGACCGGGAAATCAGCCCCAGCATTTT
>-|TRBD1|TRBJ1-5|TRBV2
CASGPGQEPQPQHF
TGTGCCAGCGGTCCGGGACAGGAGCCCCAGCCCCAGCATTTT
>-|TRBD2|TRBJ2-2|TRBV7-3
CASSLTGGETGELFF
TGTGCCAGCAGCTTGACGGGAGGTGAGACCGGGGAGCTGTTTTTT
>many|TRBD2|TRBJ2-3|TRBV7-2
CASSPRGGGTRRHTQYF
TGTGCCAGCAGCCCCCGGGGGGGAGGGACTAGGAGGCATACGCAGTATTTT
>once|TRBD2|TRBJ2-3|TRBV12-3/TRBV12-4
CASSLGTTMDTQYF
TGTGCCAGCAGTTTGGGGACTACGATGGATACGCAGTATTTT
>many|-|TRBJ1-2|TRBV7-9
CASSLAGGLWCTF
TGTGCCAGCAGCTTAGCGGGGGGGCTTTGGTGCACCTTC
>-|TRBD1|TRBJ2-7|TRBV2
CASITGTGGEQYF
TGTGCCAGCATTACCGGGACAGGGGGGGAGCAGTACTTC
>many|-|TRBJ2-6|TRBV20-1
CSAHGTGNSGANVLTF
TGCAGTGCACACGGAACAGGGAACTCTGGGGCCAACGTCCTGACTTTC
>-|-|TRBJ2-5|TRBV7-8
CASTIGAQLETQYF
TGTGCCAGCACCATTGGCGCACAGTTGGAGACCCAGTACTTC
>many|TRBD2|TRBJ2-5|TRBV19
CASSIVGTSGSRETQYF
TGTGCCAGTAGTATAGTGGGGACTAGCGGGAGTCGAGAGACCCAGTACTTC
>-|TRBD1|TRBJ1-5|TRBV7-4
CASSLVDREGQPQHF
TGTGCCAGCAGCTTAGTGGACAGGGAGGGACAGCCCCAGCATTTT
>-|-|TRBJ2-7|TRBV10-3
CAISLWAASEQYF
TGTGCCATCAGTTTATGGGCAGCCAGCGAACAGTACTTC
>many|-|TRBJ2-1|TRBV9
CASSPELTSDNEQFF
TGTGCCAGCAGCCCTGAGCTCACGAGCGACAATGAGCAGTTCTTC
>few|TRBD1|TRBJ2-7|TRBV10-3
CAISRQGGYEQYF
TGTGCCATCAGTCGACAGGGGGGCTACGAGCAGTACTTC
>many|-|TRBJ2-1|TRBV5-1
CASPRRENEQFF
TGCGCCAGCCCCCGTAGGGAAAATGAGCAGTTCTTC
>many|-|TRBJ1-1|TRBV2
CASNIEAEAFF
TGTGCCAGCAACATCGAGGCAGAAGCTTTCTTT
>-|-|TRBJ2-7|TRBV20-1
CSAVAQGYEQYF
TGCAGTGCCGTCGCCCAGGGCTACGAGCAGTACTTC
>many|-|TRBJ2-2|TRBV2
CASTRGGGQTGELFF
TGTGCCAGCACTAGAGGGGGGGGGCAGACCGGGGAGCTGTTTTTT
>once|-|TRBJ1-2|TRBV24-1
CATSDYGEFYGYTF
TGTGCCACCAGTGATTATGGGGAGTTCTATGGCTACACCTTC
>many|-|TRBJ2-2|TRBV5-6
CASSLVRGTGELFF
TGTGCCAGCAGCTTGGTTAGGGGTACCGGGGAGCTGTTTTTT
>few|TRBD1|TRBJ2-2|TRBV4-3
CASSQEDWVYRGSGELFF
TGCGCCAGCAGCCAAGAAGATTGGGTGTACAGGGGGTCCGGGGAGCTGTTTTTT
>-|TRBD1|TRBJ1-3|TRBV15
CATSRGTGGCGNTIYF
TGTGCCACCAGCAGAGGGACAGGGGGGTGCGGAAACACCATATATTTT
>once|TRBD2|TRBJ2-7|TRBV9
CASSVQSGRPYEQYF
TGTGCCAGCAGCGTGCAAAGCGGGAGGCCCTACGAGCAGTACTTC
>many|-|TRBJ2-3|TRBV19
CASKQGWGTDTQYF
TGTGCCAGTAAACAGGGCTGGGGCACAGATACGCAGTATTTT
>-|TRBD1|TRBJ2-7|TRBV2
CASSKDRGANTEQYF
TGTGCCAGCAGTAAAGACAGGGGAGCGAACACCGAGCAGTACTTC
>many|TRBD2|TRBJ2-7|TRBV2
CASSVTSGDTYEQYF
TGTGCCAGCAGTGTAACGAGCGGGGATACCTACGAGCAGTACTTC
>-|-|TRBJ2-7|TRBV19
CAIKESSYEQYF
TGTGCCATCAAGGAGAGCTCCTACGAGCAGTACTTC
>many|-|TRBJ1-5|TRBV29-1
CSVGWTVSGPQHF
TGCAGCGTTGGGTGGACAGTGAGTGGACCCCAGCATTTT
>-|-|TRBJ1-5|TRBV18
CASSPTVAGPHQPQHF
TGTGCCAGCTCACCAACGGTGGCAGGACCTCATCAGCCCCAGCATTTT
>-|-|TRBJ2-6|TRBV5-1
CASSLVGGNVLTF
TGCGCCAGCAGCTTGGTAGGGGGCAACGTCCTGACTTTC
>-|TRBD2|TRBJ2-1|TRBV30
CAWSVLAASSYNEQFF
TGTGCCTGGAGTGTACTAGCGGCAAGCTCCTACAATGAGCAGTTCTTC
>-|-|TRBJ1-1|TRBV7-2
CASSFVDSSFTEAFF
TGTGCCAGCAGCTTTGTCGACAGCTCCTTCACTGAAGCTTTCTTT
>many|-|TRBJ2-7|TRBV11-3
CASSLSTDYEQYF
TGTGCCAGCAGCTTAAGCACAGATTACGAGCAGTACTTC
>many|-|TRBJ1-3|TRBV5-1
CASSTHGPSGNTIYF
TGCGCCAGCAGCACCCACGGGCCATCTGGAAACACCATATATTTT
>-|TRBD1|TRBJ1-2|TRBV2
CASRAPDRGNGYTF
TGTGCCAGCAGGGCGCCAGACAGGGGGAATGGCTATACCTTC
>many|TRBD2|TRBJ2-7|TRBV11-3
CASSVSSGVAHEQYF
TGTGCCAGCAGCGTTTCTAGCGGGGTCGCCCACGAGCAGTACTTC
>many|-|TRBJ1-4|TRBV2
CASSETGGVNEKLFF
TGTGCCAGCTCCGAAACCGGGGGGGTTAATGAAAAACTGTTTTTT
>-|-|TRBJ1-1|TRBV5-1
CASSPLWGSTGAFF
TGCGCCAGCAGCCCGCTTTGGGGATCGACTGGAGCTTTCTTT
>few|TRBD2|TRBJ2-1|TRBV7-2
CAWSVPRTSGRIYEQFF
TGTGCCTGGAGTGTCCCGAGGACTAGCGGGAGGATCTATGAGCAGTTCTTC
>-|TRBD2|TRBJ2-7|TRBV20-1
CSARDGASGEYKEQYF
TGCAGTGCTAGAGATGGGGCTAGCGGGGAATACAAGGAGCAGTACTTC